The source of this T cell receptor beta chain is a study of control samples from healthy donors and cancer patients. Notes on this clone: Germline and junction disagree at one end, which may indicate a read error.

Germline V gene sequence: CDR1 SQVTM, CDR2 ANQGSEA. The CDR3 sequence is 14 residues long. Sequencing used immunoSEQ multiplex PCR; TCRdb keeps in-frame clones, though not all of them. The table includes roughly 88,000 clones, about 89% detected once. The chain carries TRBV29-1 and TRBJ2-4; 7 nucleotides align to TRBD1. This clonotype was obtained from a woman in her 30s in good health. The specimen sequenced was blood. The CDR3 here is CSAEEGASINIQYF. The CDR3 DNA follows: TGCAGCGCTGAAGAGGGGGCGAGTATAAACATTCAGTACTTC. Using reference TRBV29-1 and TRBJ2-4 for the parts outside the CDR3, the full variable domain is SAVISQKPSRDICQRGTSLTIQCQVDSQVTMMFWYRQQPGQSLTLIATANQGSEATYESGFVIDKFPISRPNLTFSTLTVSNMSPEDSSIYLCSAEEGASINIQYFGAGTRLSVL.